A single sample is the source of the 21 T cell receptor beta chains below, sequenced in a study of T-cell memory formation after mild COVID-19. TCRdb reanalysed the 5' RACE reads using MiXCR and keeps one entry per CDR3 protein. The data show about 190,000 distinct CDR3 sequences, roughly 27% seen once. Sequenced: PBMCs or a T cell subset sorted from them (not recorded which). The receptors were gathered from an adult woman who had mild COVID-19 (a few samples of this study predate the infection). Cell type and time point are not known.

In its sample, this clonotype was seen a few times. The chain has TRBV5-1 and TRBJ1-5, with no clear D. This CDR3 contains 13 residues. The germline gives CDR1 SGHRS, CDR2 YFSETQ. The ends were cut back, 2 bases at V and 2 bases at J, with 5 bases in the middle. CDR3 sequence: CASSFSRNQPQHF. DNA for the CDR3: TGCGCCAGCAGCTTTTCGCGCAATCAGCCCCAGCATTTT.

The chain employs TRBV14 and TRBJ2-1, with D perhaps TRBD2 (5 bases). Between the trimmed V and J ends, which lost 4 bases and 5 bases, there was a span of 12 bases. CDR1 and CDR2 (germline): SGHDN, FVKESK. This CDR3 region has 14 residues. The CDR3 DNA is TGTGCCAGCAGCCTCCGACTATTAGACAATGAGCAGTTCTTC. Translating gives CASSLRLLDNEQFF.

V usage is TRBV5-1 and J usage is TRBJ1-2; D gene unclear. Germline CDR1 and CDR2: SGHRS and YFSETQ. CDR3 length equals 14 residues. Trimming removed 1 base from V and 6 bases from J, with 13 bases in between. The CDR3 DNA reads TGCGCCAGCAGCTTGACCACGGCGGGCAATGGCTACACCTTC. Translation gives CASSLTTAGNGYTF. The complete variable domain, with remaining parts taken from reference TRBV5-1 and TRBJ1-2, reads KAGVTQTPRYLIKTRGQQVTLSCSPISGHRSVSWYQQTPGQGLQFLFEYFSETQRNKGNFPGRFSGRQFSNSRSEMNVSTLELGDSALYLCASSLTTAGNGYTFGSGTRLTVV.

This clonotype was counted many times. The chain has TRBV18 and TRBJ2-1; D is perhaps TRBD1 or TRBD2 (5 bases each). Germline CDR1 KGHSH, CDR2 LQKENI. Trimming removed 3 bases at V and 8 bases at J, with 11 bases between. The length of the CDR3 is 13 residues. The CDR3 nucleotides read TGTGCCAGCTCACCTAACGGGGCGGATGAGCAGTTCTTC. This sequence encodes CASSPNGADEQFF. Together with reference TRBV18 and TRBJ2-1, the CDR3 gives the full variable domain: NAGVMQNPRHLVRRRGQEARLRCSPMKGHSHVYWYRQLPEEGLKFMVYLQKENIIDESGMPKERFSAEFPKEGPSILRIQQVVRGDSAAYFCASSPNGADEQFFGPGTRLTVL.

The rearrangement uses TRBV10-3 and TRBJ1-1; no clear D gene. Deletions cut 1 base from V and 1 base from J, with 7 bases between. The CDR3 is 14 amino acids. Germline V gene lookup returns CDR1 ENHRY and CDR2 SYGVKD. The CDR3, as DNA: TGTGCCATCAGTGAGTTTGAGGCGAACACTGAAGCTTTCTTT. Its protein is CAISEFEANTEAFF.

This chain joins TRBV16 and TRBJ1-3; D unclear. Per germline, CDR1 KGHSY and CDR2 FQNENV. The germline V and J ends were trimmed by 2 bases and 2 bases, with 10 bases remaining between them. The CDR3 runs 15 residues. The CDR3 DNA follows: TGTGCCAGCAGCCAAATGGAAGATGCTGGAAACACCATATATTTT. This gives the protein CASSQMEDAGNTIYF.

This rearrangement joins TRBV6-6 to TRBJ1-3, with D perhaps matching TRBD1 (5 bases). This CDR3 comprises 10 residues. The germline V and J ends were trimmed by 6 bases and 11 bases, with 8 bases remaining between them. Germline V gene sequence: CDR1 MNHNY, CDR2 SVGAGI (reference sequence). CDR3 sequence (DNA): TGTGCCAGCAGCGACAGATCCATATATTTT. Residues: CASSDRSIYF.

This clonotype was seen a few times. This rearrangement joins TRBV6-4 to TRBJ2-1, with TRBD2 identical over 14 bases. The CDR3 sequence is 16 residues long. V was pared by 6 bases and J by 6 bases, with 7 bases of the junction left unmatched. Germline V gene data show CDR1 as MRHNA and CDR2 as SNTAGT. The CDR3 spells CASSGAGTSGSNEQFF. CDR3 DNA: TGTGCCAGCAGCGGGGCCGGGACTAGCGGGAGCAATGAGCAGTTCTTC.

This clonotype was recorded a few times. The rearrangement links TRBV6-5 to TRBJ1-2; a weak D match, TRBD1 (5 bases). CDR3 length: 14 residues. From germline, CDR1 is MNHEY and CDR2 SVGAGI. V gave up 5 bases and J gave up 0 bases, with 10 bases separating them. CDR3 in amino acids: CASSQGSSNYGYTF. CDR3 nucleotide sequence: TGTGCCAGCAGTCAGGGCTCGTCTAACTATGGCTACACCTTC.

This clonotype appeared a single time. V and J are TRBV2 and TRBJ2-7, with 10 bases lining up with TRBD2. There are 14 residues in the CDR3. After removal of 2 bases from V and 2 bases from J, the junction contained 0 bases not matched to a gene. Germline V gene data show CDR1 as SNHLY and CDR2 as FYNNEI. The CDR3 reads CASSESGGAYEQYF. CDR3 DNA sequence: TGTGCCAGCAGTGAAAGCGGGGGGGCCTACGAGCAGTACTTC. Variable domain in full (rest from reference TRBV2 and TRBJ2-7): EPEVTQTPSHQVTQMGQEVILRCVPISNHLYFYWYRQILGQKVEFLVSFYNNEISEKSEIFDDQFSVERPDGSNFTLKIRSTKLEDSAMYFCASSESGGAYEQYFGPGTRLTVT.

The chain employs TRBV7-2 and TRBJ1-1, with a weak D call TRBD1 (6 bases). Trimming took off 4 bases at V and 2 bases at J, with 14 bases between the two ends. In germline, CDR1 is SGHTA, CDR2 FQGNSA. This CDR3 spans 15 amino acids. The CDR3 nucleotides read TGTGCCAGCAGCTGGCCCCGGGACACAAACACTGAAGCTTTCTTT. This encodes CASSWPRDTNTEAFF. Together with reference TRBV7-2 and TRBJ1-1, the CDR3 gives the full variable domain: GAGVSQSPSNKVTEKGKDVELRCDPISGHTALYWYRQSLGQGLEFLIYFQGNSAPDKSGLPSDRFSAERTGGSVSTLTIQRTQQEDSAVYLCASSWPRDTNTEAFFGQGTRLTVV.

This clonotype came up a few times. V and J are TRBV5-1 and TRBJ2-7; D remains ambiguous. The CDR3 covers 14 residues. V was cut by 3 bases and J by 6 bases, with 16 bases left in between. CDR1 is SGHRS and CDR2 is YFSETQ in the germline V gene. The CDR3: CASSYASLVGEQYF. CDR3 bases: TGCGCCAGCAGCTACGCAAGTTTAGTGGGCGAGCAGTACTTC.

The chain uses TRBV24-1 and TRBJ2-3; D ambiguous. The CDR3 length is 15 residues. Germline lookup yields CDR1 KGHDR and CDR2 SFDVKD. The germline V and J ends were trimmed by 9 bases and 0 bases, with 15 bases remaining between them. In DNA, the CDR3 is TGTGCCACCTCCGAGCGAACCACTAGCACAGATACGCAGTATTTT. Residues: CATSERTTSTDTQYF.

The chain employs TRBV5-1 and TRBJ2-5, with a weak D call TRBD1 (6 bases). Trimming cost V 7 bases and J 3 bases, with 7 bases left between them. Germline V gives CDR1 SGHRS, CDR2 YFSETQ. The CDR3 contains 11 residues. The CDR3 region is CASAGEETQYF. The CDR3, as DNA: TGCGCCAGCGCAGGGGAAGAGACCCAGTACTTC.

The sample holds a few counts of this clonotype. The chain has TRBV7-8 and TRBJ1-4, with 9 bases matching TRBD1. Germline CDR1 and CDR2: SGHVS and FQNEAQ. The CDR3 is 17 amino acids. V gave up 5 bases and J gave up 8 bases; unmatched junction bases: 15. Here the CDR3 DNA reads TGTGCCAGCAGCCCCCACTGGGAAAACAGGGGGCTGGAAAAACTGTTTTTT. Protein: CASSPHWENRGLEKLFF.

This clonotype was recorded once. One junction end disagrees with the germline gene, perhaps due to a read error. The J gene is TRBJ2-7, the V gene TRBV5-1; TRBD2 matches 8 bases. The V gene's germline CDR1 is SGHRS and CDR2 YFSETQ. This CDR3 comprises 14 residues. For the CDR3, the DNA is TGCGCCAGCGGGACGGGGGGGAGCTCCGACGAGCAGTACTTC. Protein product: CASGTGGSSDEQYF. The variable domain in full, with the rest retrieved from reference TRBV5-1 and TRBJ2-7, is KAGVTQTPRYLIKTRGQQVTLSCSPISGHRSVSWYQQTPGQGLQFLFEYFSETQRNKGNFPGRFSGRQFSNSRSEMNVSTLELGDSALYLCASGTGGSSDEQYFGPGTRLTVT.

This chain joins TRBV25-1 and TRBJ1-5; 7 positions match TRBD1. The CDR3 length is 16 residues. Germline V gene sequence: CDR1 MGHDK, CDR2 SYGVNS. With 5 bases clipped from V and 5 bases from J, the junction kept 12 bases outside the gene matches. The CDR3 nucleotides are TGTGCCAGCAGTCAAACAGGGGCCTCAGTTGATCAGCCCCAGCATTTT. It is translated as CASSQTGASVDQPQHF.

V is TRBV18 and J is TRBJ2-1; D unclear. Germline assignment: CDR1 KGHSH and CDR2 LQKENI. The ends were cut back, 2 bases at V and 13 bases at J, with 12 bases in the middle. There are 12 residues in the CDR3. This CDR3 reads CASSPSVAVQFF. The CDR3 nucleotides read TGTGCCAGCTCACCATCAGTTGCGGTTCAGTTCTTC.

This clonotype was seen a handful of times. The gene calls are TRBV6-2 or TRBV6-3 and TRBJ1-5; D is perhaps TRBD1 (5 bases). Per the germline V gene, CDR1 is MNHEY and CDR2 is SVGEGT. The CDR3 contains 16 residues. V was shortened by 0 bases and J by 2 bases, with 11 bases between the two germline ends. Written as DNA, the CDR3 is TGTGCCAGCAGTTACTCAGCCGGGGCGGGCAATCAGCCCCAGCATTTT. It codes for CASSYSAGAGNQPQHF.

The chain links TRBV12-3 or TRBV12-4 to TRBJ1-1; no definite D call. This CDR3 is built from 11 residues. The V and J ends lost 5 bases and 10 bases respectively, with 11 bases between them. The CDR3 DNA is TGTGCCAGCAGTATGGCTTCGGGAGCTTTCTTT. This sequence encodes CASSMASGAFF.

This chain links TRBV12-3 or TRBV12-4 with TRBJ2-3; 9 positions match TRBD2. This CDR3 region has 16 residues. V lost 7 bases, J lost 4 bases, and 12 bases stayed unmatched. The CDR3 reads CASTPGGAGGADTQYF. The CDR3 DNA sequence: TGTGCCAGCACCCCCGGGGGAGCGGGGGGAGCAGATACGCAGTATTTT.